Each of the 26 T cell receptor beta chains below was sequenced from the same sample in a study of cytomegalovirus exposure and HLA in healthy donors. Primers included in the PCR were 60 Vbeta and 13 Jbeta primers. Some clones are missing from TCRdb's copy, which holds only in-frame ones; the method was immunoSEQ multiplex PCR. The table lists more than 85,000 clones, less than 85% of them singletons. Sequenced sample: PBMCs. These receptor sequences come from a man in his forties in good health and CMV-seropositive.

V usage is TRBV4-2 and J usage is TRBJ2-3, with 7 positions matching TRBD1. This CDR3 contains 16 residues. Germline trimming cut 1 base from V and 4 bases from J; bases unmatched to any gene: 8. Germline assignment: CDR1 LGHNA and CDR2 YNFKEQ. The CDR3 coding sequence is TGTGCCAGCAGCCAAGGGAGAGGGGGCGAGGCAGATACGCAGTATTTT. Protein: CASSQGRGGEADTQYF.

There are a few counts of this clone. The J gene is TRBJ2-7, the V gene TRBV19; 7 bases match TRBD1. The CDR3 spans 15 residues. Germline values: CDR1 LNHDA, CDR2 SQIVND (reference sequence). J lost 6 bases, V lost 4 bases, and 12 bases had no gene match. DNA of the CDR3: TGTGCCAGTAGTAAATCCGGGACAGCGTCCCTCGAGCAGTACTTC. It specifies CASSKSGTASLEQYF.

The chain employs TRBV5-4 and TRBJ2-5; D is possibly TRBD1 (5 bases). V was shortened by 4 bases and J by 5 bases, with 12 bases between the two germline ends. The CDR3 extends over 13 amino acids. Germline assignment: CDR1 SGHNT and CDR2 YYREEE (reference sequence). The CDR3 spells CASSSDSYETQYF. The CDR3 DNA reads TGTGCCAGCAGCAGTGACAGTTATGAGACCCAGTACTTC.

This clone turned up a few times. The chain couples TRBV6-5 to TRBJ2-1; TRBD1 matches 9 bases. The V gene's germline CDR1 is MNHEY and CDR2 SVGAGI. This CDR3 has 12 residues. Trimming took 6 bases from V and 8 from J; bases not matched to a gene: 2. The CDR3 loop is CASRGQGHEQFF. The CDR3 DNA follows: TGTGCCAGCAGGGGACAGGGCCATGAGCAGTTCTTC.

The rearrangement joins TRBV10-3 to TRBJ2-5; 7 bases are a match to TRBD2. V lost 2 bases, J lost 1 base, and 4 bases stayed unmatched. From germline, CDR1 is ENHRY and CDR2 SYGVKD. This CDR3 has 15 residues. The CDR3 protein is CAISETSDPQETQYF. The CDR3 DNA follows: TGTGCCATCAGTGAGACTAGCGATCCCCAAGAGACCCAGTACTTC.

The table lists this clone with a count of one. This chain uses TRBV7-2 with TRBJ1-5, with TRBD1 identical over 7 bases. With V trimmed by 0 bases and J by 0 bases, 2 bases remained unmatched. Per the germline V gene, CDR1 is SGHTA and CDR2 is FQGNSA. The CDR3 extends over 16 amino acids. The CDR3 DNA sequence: TGTGCCAGCAGCTTAGCCGGGACAGCTAGCAATCAGCCCCAGCATTTT. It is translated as CASSLAGTASNQPQHF.

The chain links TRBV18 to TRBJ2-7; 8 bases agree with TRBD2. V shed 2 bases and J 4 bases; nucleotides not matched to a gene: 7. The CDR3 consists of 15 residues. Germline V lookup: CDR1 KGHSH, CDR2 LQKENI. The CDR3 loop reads CASSPSYSGEYEQYF. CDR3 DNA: TGTGCCAGCTCACCATCATATAGCGGGGAATACGAGCAGTACTTC.

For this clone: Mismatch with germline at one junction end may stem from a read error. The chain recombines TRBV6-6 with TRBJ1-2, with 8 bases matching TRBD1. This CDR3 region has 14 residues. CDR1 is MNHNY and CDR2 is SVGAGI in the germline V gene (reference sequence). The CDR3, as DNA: TGTGCCAGCAGTCCACTTCCTGACAGGGGCAGAGGGGACTTC. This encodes CASSPLPDRGRGDF.

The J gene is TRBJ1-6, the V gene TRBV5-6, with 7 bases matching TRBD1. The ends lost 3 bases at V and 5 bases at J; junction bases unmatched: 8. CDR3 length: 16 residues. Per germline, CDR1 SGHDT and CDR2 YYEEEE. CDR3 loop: CASSSLTGKNNSPLHF. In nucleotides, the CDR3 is TGTGCCAGCAGCTCTCTGACAGGGAAGAATAATTCACCCCTCCACTTT.

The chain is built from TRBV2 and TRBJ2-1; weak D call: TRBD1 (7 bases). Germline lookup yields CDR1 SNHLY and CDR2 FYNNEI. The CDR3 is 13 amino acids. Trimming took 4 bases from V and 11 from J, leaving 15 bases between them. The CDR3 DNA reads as TGTGCCAGCAGTGGCGGGACAGCAGTAAAGCAGTTCTTC. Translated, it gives CASSGGTAVKQFF.

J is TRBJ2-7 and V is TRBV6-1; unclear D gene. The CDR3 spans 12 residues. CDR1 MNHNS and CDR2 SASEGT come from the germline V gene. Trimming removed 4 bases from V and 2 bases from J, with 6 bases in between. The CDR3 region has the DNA TGTGCCAGCAGTGGAGTCGCCTACGAGCAGTACTTC. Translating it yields CASSGVAYEQYF.

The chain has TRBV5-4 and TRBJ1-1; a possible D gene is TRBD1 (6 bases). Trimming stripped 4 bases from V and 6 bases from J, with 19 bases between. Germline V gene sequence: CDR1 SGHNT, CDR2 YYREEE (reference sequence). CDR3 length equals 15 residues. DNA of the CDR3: TGTGCCAGCAGCGGGGGGGGGCAGGGGTTGGCTGAAGCTTTCTTT. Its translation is CASSGGGQGLAEAFF. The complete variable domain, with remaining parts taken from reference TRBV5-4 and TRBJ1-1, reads ETGVTQSPTHLIKTRGQQVTLRCSSQSGHNTVSWYQQALGQGPQFIFQYYREEENGRGNFPPRFSGLQFPNYSSELNVNALELDDSALYLCASSGGGQGLAEAFFGQGTRLTVV.

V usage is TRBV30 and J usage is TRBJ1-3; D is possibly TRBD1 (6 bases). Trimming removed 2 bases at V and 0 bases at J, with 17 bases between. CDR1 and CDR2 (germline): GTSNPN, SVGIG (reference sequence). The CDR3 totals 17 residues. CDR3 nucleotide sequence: TGTGCCTGGAGTATCTCGGGACACCGCGCCTCTGGAAACACCATATATTTT. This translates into CAWSISGHRASGNTIYF.

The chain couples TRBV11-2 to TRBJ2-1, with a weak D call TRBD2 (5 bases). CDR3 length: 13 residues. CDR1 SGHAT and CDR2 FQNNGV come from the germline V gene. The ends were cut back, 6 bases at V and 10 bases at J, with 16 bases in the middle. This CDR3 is CASSWVGALEQFF. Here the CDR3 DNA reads TGTGCCAGCAGTTGGGTGGGAGCGTTGGAGCAGTTCTTC.

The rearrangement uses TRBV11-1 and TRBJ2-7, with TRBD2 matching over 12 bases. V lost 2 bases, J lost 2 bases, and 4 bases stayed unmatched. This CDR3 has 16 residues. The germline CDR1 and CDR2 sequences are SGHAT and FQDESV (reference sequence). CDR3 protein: CASSLKTSGRTYEQYF. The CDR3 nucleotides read TGTGCCAGCAGCTTAAAGACTAGCGGGAGAACCTACGAGCAGTACTTC.

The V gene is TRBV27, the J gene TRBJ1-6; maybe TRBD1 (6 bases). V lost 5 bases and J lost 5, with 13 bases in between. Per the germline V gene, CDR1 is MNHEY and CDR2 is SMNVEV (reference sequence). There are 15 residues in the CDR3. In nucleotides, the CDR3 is TGTGCCAGCAGTGCAGGACAGACACATAATTCACCCCTCCACTTT. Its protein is CASSAGQTHNSPLHF.

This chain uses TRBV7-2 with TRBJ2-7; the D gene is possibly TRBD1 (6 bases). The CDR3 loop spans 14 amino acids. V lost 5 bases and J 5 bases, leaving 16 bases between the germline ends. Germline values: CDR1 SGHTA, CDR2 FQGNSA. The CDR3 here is CASSNRGIKNEQYF. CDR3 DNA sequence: TGTGCCAGCAGCAATAGGGGGATCAAGAACGAGCAGTACTTC.

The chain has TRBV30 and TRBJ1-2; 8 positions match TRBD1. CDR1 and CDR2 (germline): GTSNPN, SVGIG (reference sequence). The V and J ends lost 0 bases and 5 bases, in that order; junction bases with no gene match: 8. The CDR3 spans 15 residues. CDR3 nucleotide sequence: TGTGCCTGGAGTGTAACCAGGGGGCATGCATATGGCTACACCTTC. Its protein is CAWSVTRGHAYGYTF.

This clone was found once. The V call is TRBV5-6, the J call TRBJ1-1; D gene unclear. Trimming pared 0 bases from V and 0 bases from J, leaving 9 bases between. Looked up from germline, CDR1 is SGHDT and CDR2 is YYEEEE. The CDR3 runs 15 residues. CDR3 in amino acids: CASSLVPVMNTEAFF. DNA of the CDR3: TGTGCCAGCAGCTTGGTGCCGGTCATGAACACTGAAGCTTTCTTT.

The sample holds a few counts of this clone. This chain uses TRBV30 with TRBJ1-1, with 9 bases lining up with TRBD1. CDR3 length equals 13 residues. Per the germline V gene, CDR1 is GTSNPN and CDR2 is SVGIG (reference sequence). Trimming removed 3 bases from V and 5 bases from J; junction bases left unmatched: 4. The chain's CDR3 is CAWRQGAGTEAFF. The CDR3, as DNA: TGTGCCTGGAGACAGGGGGCAGGTACTGAAGCTTTCTTT.

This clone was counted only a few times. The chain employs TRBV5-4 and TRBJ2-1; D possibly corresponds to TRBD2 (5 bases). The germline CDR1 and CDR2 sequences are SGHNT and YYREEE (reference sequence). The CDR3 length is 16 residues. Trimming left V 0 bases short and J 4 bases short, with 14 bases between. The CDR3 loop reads CASSLAATIGYNEQFF. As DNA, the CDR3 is TGTGCCAGCAGCTTGGCTGCGACTATCGGGTACAATGAGCAGTTCTTC. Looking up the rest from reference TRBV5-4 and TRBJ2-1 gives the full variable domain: ETGVTQSPTHLIKTRGQQVTLRCSSQSGHNTVSWYQQALGQGPQFIFQYYREEENGRGNFPPRFSGLQFPNYSSELNVNALELDDSALYLCASSLAATIGYNEQFFGPGTRLTVL.

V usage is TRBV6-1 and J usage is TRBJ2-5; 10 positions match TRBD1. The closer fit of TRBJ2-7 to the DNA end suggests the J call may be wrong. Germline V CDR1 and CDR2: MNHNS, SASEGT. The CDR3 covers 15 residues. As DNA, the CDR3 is TGTGCCAGCAGGGATTGGACAGGGGGAGGGACCGAGCAGTACTTC. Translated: CASRDWTGGGTEQYF.

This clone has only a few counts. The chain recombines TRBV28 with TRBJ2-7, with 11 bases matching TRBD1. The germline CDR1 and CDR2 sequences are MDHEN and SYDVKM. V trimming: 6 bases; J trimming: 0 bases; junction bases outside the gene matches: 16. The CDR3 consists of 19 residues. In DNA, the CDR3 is TGTGCCAGCAGCCAAATGGGCTTCCGGACAGGGGGCTTCTCCTACGAGCAGTACTTC. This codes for CASSQMGFRTGGFSYEQYF.

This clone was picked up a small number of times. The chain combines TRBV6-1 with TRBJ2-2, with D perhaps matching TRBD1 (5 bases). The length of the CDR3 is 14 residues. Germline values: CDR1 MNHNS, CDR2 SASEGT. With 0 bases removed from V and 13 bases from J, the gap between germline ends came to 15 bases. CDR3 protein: CASSEALLRGRLFF. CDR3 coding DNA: TGTGCCAGCAGTGAAGCGCTATTAAGGGGTAGGCTGTTTTTT.

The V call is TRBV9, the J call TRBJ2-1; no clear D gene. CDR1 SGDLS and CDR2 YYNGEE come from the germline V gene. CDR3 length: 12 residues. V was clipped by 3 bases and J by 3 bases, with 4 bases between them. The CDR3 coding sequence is TGTGCCAGCAGCGCCATCTACAATGAGCAGTTCTTC. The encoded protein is CASSAIYNEQFF.

As DNA, the CDR3 is TGTGCCAGCAGCGCCCCGGGACAGGGGACCGCGAACACCGGGGAGCTGTTTTTT. It codes for CASSAPGQGTANTGELFF. This chain uses TRBV9 with TRBJ2-2; 10 nucleotides line up with TRBD1. The germline V gene has CDR1 SGDLS and CDR2 YYNGEE. The trim removed 3 bases at V and 0 bases at J, leaving 8 bases unmatched. The CDR3 has 18 amino acids.